One and the same sample provided the 22 T cell receptor beta chains below, sequenced in a study of blood T cell repertoires in COVID-19. Libraries were prepared by immunoSEQ multiplex PCR; TCRdb keeps only in-frame clonotypes and omits some of them. The sample has under 250,000 clones; roughly four fifths are singletons. Sequenced input: peripheral blood. These receptors came from a woman aged 40 to 50 with acute or convalescent COVID-19.

The gene calls are TRBV24-1 and TRBJ2-1; 10 bases align to TRBD2. V dropped 6 bases and J dropped 9; count of bases not matched to a gene: 4. The CDR3 has 13 residues. In germline, CDR1 is KGHDR, CDR2 SFDVKD. The CDR3 sequence: CATSSSGSGEQFF. As DNA, the CDR3 is TGTGCCACCAGTTCTAGCGGGAGTGGTGAGCAGTTCTTC.

This clone was detected only a few times. The chain is built from TRBV11-2 and TRBJ2-3; TRBD2 agrees at 7 bases. Trimming at V came to 5 bases and at J to 2 bases, leaving 7 bases not matched to a gene. Germline V CDR1 and CDR2: SGHAT, FQNNGV. The CDR3 contains 15 residues. CDR3 residues: CASSALAIATDTQYF. The CDR3 DNA is TGTGCCAGCAGCGCACTAGCGATTGCCACAGATACGCAGTATTTT. The variable domain in full, with the rest retrieved from reference TRBV11-2 and TRBJ2-3, is EAGVAQSPRYKIIEKRQSVAFWCNPISGHATLYWYQQILGQGPKLLIQFQNNGVVDDSQLPKDRFSAERLKGVDSTLKIQPAKLEDSAVYLCASSALAIATDTQYFGPGTRLTVL.

J is TRBJ2-3 and V is TRBV6-5, with TRBD2 matching over 11 bases. Germline CDR1 MNHEY, CDR2 SVGAGI. This CDR3 contains 14 residues. V trimming: 7 bases; J trimming: 4 bases; junction bases outside the gene matches: 4. CDR3 nucleotides: TGTGCCAGCATCTTAGCGGGGGGGCCAGATACGCAGTATTTT. It specifies CASILAGGPDTQYF.

This sequence joins TRBV7-9 and TRBJ1-6; 8 bases align to TRBD1. The V segment lost 5 bases and the J segment 9 bases; nucleotides outside the gene matches: 9. Germline CDR1 SEHNR, CDR2 FQNEAQ (reference sequence). The CDR3 sequence is 15 residues long. The CDR3 region is CASSIGTGKSSPLHF. CDR3 DNA sequence: TGTGCCAGCAGCATAGGGACAGGCAAGTCTTCACCCCTCCACTTT.

The gene calls are TRBV29-1 and TRBJ2-3, with TRBD2 identical over 12 bases. The junction had 7 bases not matched to a gene; V was cut back by 6 bases and J by 3 bases. The CDR3 runs 15 residues. Germline CDR1 is SQVTM and CDR2 is ANQGSEA. CDR3 coding DNA: TGCAGCGTCTCGGGACTAGCGGGCCTTACAGATACGCAGTATTTT. Encoded protein: CSVSGLAGLTDTQYF.

The chain couples TRBV6-5 to TRBJ1-6, with 7 bases aligning to TRBD1. The length of the CDR3 is 13 residues. Germline V gene sequence: CDR1 MNHEY, CDR2 SVGAGI. V was pared by 6 bases and J by 9 bases, with 5 bases of the junction left unmatched. CDR3: CASSRTGVSPLHF. CDR3 nucleotides: TGTGCCAGCAGCAGAACAGGGGTTTCACCCCTCCACTTT.

This chain links TRBV27 with TRBJ2-7; 8 nucleotides match TRBD1. V was pared by 3 bases and J by 3 bases, with 4 bases of the junction left unmatched. CDR3 size: 14 residues. CDR1 and CDR2 (germline): MNHEY, SMNVEV (reference sequence). The CDR3: CASSFRTGNYEQYF. CDR3 nucleotide sequence: TGTGCCAGCAGTTTCCGGACAGGGAACTACGAGCAGTACTTC.

The rearrangement links TRBV3-1 (or the pseudogene TRBV3-2) to TRBJ2-5, with 9 bases that match TRBD2. CDR3 length: 15 amino acids. In germline, CDR1 is LGHDT, CDR2 YNNKEL (reference sequence). V lost 5 bases and J lost 5; bases outside the gene matches: 9. As DNA, the CDR3 is TGTGCCAGCAGCACCGGGACTAGCAGTATGGAGACCCAGTACTTC. Translated: CASSTGTSSMETQYF.

The chain carries TRBV4-1 and TRBJ1-5; D not resolved. The CDR3 has 16 amino acids. Germline-derived CDR1 and CDR2 are MGHRA and YSYEKL. Trimming stripped 0 bases from V and 0 bases from J, with 9 bases between. CDR3 in amino acids: CASSQEAHSSNQPQHF. In DNA, the CDR3 is TGCGCCAGCAGCCAAGAAGCCCACAGTAGCAATCAGCCCCAGCATTTT.

The rearrangement joins TRBV19 to TRBJ2-7, with 13 bases identical to TRBD2. In germline, CDR1 is LNHDA, CDR2 SQIVND (reference sequence). This CDR3 is 15 amino acids long. V shed 5 bases and J 6 bases; nucleotides not matched to a gene: 7. CDR3 in DNA: TGTGCCAGTAGTCCAGGACTAGCGGGAGCACGCGAGCAGTACTTC. The encoded protein is CASSPGLAGAREQYF.

This clone came up once. This chain uses TRBV9 with TRBJ1-2, with a possible D match to TRBD1 (5 bases). The germline gives CDR1 SGDLS, CDR2 YYNGEE. There are 13 residues in the CDR3. V shed 7 bases and J shed 3 bases, with 13 bases lying between them. CDR3 amino acids: CASRGGGDYGYTF. CDR3 sequence (DNA): TGTGCCAGCCGAGGCGGGGGGGACTATGGCTACACCTTC.

The genes are TRBV4-1 and TRBJ2-7, with TRBD1 as a possible D gene (5 bases). Deletions cut 0 bases from V and 2 bases from J, with 20 bases between. Germline V gene sequence: CDR1 MGHRA, CDR2 YSYEKL. This CDR3 has 18 residues. The CDR3 nucleotides read TGCGCCAGCAGCCAAGACGTGGGGCAGTGGAATAGTCCCTACGAGCAGTACTTC. Its protein product is CASSQDVGQWNSPYEQYF.

The J gene is TRBJ2-3, the V gene TRBV29-1; D is unclear. V lost 6 bases, J lost 4 bases, and 8 bases lay in between. Germline V gene sequence: CDR1 SQVTM, CDR2 ANQGSEA. The CDR3 consists of 11 residues. CDR3 DNA sequence: TGCAGCGTGTCTAACGCAGATACGCAGTATTTT. This encodes CSVSNADTQYF.

CDR3 DNA: TGTGCCAGCAGCTTAGTCACAGGGGGCACTGAAGCTTTCTTT. Amino acid sequence: CASSLVTGGTEAFF. The rearrangement uses TRBV13 and TRBJ1-1, with 8 positions matching TRBD1. Germline lookup yields CDR1 PRHDT and CDR2 FYEKMQ (reference sequence). The CDR3 contains 14 residues. The trim removed 1 base at V and 4 bases at J, leaving 2 bases unmatched. The full variable domain, its missing parts supplied by reference TRBV13 and TRBJ1-1, is AAGVIQSPRHLIKEKRETATLKCYPIPRHDTVYWYQQGPGQDPQFLISFYEKMQSDKGSIPDRFSAQQFSDYHSELNMSSLELGDSALYFCASSLVTGGTEAFFGQGTRLTVV.

V usage is TRBV6-5 and J usage is TRBJ2-7; 9 nucleotides match TRBD1. Germline loops: CDR1 MNHEY, CDR2 SVGAGI. This CDR3 spans 12 amino acids. V dropped 5 bases and J dropped 12; count of bases not matched to a gene: 8. CDR3 DNA: TGTGCCAGCAGTACCGCGGGACAGGGATGGTACTTC. Amino acid sequence: CASSTAGQGWYF.

The CDR3 reads CASSAKQGVLYGYTF. The CDR3 DNA reads as TGCGCCAGCAGCGCCAAACAGGGCGTTTTATATGGCTACACCTTC. The chain combines TRBV5-1 with TRBJ1-2; the D gene is possibly TRBD1 (6 bases). Trimming pared 4 bases from V and 5 bases from J, leaving 18 bases between. The length of the CDR3 is 15 residues. CDR1 and CDR2 (germline): SGHRS, YFSETQ.

This chain connects TRBV21-1 to TRBJ1-2; TRBD1 reflects the table's D call only, with no check against the DNA. TRBV21-1 is a pseudogene segment. The CDR3 has 18 amino acids. In nucleotides, the CDR3 is TGTGCCAGCAGCAAACAGGGCCTACACAAAGCTTTAGACTATGGCTACACCTTC. It translates to CASSKQGLHKALDYGYTF.

The chain joins TRBV9 to TRBJ2-3; 7 nucleotides align to TRBD2. V gave up 4 bases and J gave up 3 bases; unmatched junction bases: 8. The CDR3 sequence is 15 residues long. Germline CDR1 SGDLS, CDR2 YYNGEE. CDR3 loop: CASSLQHGGTDTQYF. As DNA, the CDR3 is TGTGCCAGCAGCTTACAACACGGGGGGACAGATACGCAGTATTTT.

This clone was recorded once. V gene TRBV6-1 combines with J gene TRBJ1-2; tentative D call: TRBD1 (6 bases). Germline V gene sequence: CDR1 MNHNS, CDR2 SASEGT. V was trimmed by 3 bases and J by 7 bases, leaving 15 bases between them. This CDR3 spans 14 amino acids. CDR3 sequence: CASSDGGARSGYTF. For the CDR3, the DNA is TGTGCCAGCAGTGACGGGGGGGCGAGGAGTGGCTACACCTTC.

The J gene is TRBJ2-7, the V gene TRBV19, with D possibly TRBD2 on 6 matching bases. Germline values: CDR1 LNHDA, CDR2 SQIVND (reference sequence). The CDR3 is 14 amino acids. V was pared by 3 bases and J by 3 bases, with 12 bases between. CDR3 coding DNA: TGTGCCAGTAGTATCCCGGGACTCTTCTACGAGCAGTACTTC. It translates to CASSIPGLFYEQYF.

The CDR3 reads CASSWGTGGANTEAFF. CDR3 DNA sequence: TGTGCCAGCAGTTGGGGGACAGGGGGCGCGAACACTGAAGCTTTCTTT. The chain links TRBV6-2 or TRBV6-3 to TRBJ1-1, with 12 bases lining up with TRBD1. V dropped 4 bases and J dropped 1; count of bases not matched to a gene: 4. CDR1 and CDR2 (germline): MNHEY, SVGEGT. CDR3 length: 16 residues.

V and J are TRBV24-1 and TRBJ2-5, with TRBD1 matching over 9 bases. Germline V gene lookup returns CDR1 KGHDR and CDR2 SFDVKD. The junction had 10 bases not matched to a gene; V was cut back by 5 bases and J by 4 bases. This CDR3 spans 16 amino acids. The CDR3 reads CATSVLLQGAGETQYF. The CDR3 DNA reads TGTGCCACCAGTGTCCTCTTACAGGGGGCCGGAGAGACCCAGTACTTC.